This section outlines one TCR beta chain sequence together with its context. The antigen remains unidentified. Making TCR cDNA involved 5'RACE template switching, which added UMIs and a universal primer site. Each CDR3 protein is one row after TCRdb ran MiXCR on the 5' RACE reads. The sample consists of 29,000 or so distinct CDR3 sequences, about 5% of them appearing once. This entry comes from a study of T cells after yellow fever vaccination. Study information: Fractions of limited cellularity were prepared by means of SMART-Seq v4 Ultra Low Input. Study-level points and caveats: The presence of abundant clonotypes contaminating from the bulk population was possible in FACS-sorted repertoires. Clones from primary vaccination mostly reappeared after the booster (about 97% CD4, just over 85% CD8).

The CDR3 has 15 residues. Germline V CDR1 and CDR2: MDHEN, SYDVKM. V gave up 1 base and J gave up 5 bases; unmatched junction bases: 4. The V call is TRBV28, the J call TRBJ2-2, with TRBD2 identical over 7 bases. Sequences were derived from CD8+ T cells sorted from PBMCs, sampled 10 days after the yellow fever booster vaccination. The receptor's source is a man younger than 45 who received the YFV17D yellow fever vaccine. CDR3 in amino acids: CASSLSSGTTGELFF. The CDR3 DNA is TGTGCCAGCAGTTTATCGAGCGGGACGACCGGGGAGCTGTTTTTT.